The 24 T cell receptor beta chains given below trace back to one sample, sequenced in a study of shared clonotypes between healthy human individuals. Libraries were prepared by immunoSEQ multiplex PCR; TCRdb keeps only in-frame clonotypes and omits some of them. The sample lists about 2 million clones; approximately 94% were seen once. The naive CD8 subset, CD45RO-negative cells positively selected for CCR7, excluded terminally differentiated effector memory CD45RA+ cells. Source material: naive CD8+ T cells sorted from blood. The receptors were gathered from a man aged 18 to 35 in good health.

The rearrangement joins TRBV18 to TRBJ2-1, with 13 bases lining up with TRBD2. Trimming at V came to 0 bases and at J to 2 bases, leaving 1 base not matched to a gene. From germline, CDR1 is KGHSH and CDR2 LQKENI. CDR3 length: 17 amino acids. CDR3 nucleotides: TGTGCCAGCTCACCACCGGGACTAGCGGGACCCTACAATGAGCAGTTCTTC. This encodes CASSPPGLAGPYNEQFF.

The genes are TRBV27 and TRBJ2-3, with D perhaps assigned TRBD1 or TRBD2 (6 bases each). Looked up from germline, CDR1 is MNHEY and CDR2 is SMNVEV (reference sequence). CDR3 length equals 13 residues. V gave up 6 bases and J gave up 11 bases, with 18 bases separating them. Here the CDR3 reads CASSPPGASWQYF. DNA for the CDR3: TGTGCCAGCAGCCCACCGGGGGCCTCTTGGCAGTATTTT.

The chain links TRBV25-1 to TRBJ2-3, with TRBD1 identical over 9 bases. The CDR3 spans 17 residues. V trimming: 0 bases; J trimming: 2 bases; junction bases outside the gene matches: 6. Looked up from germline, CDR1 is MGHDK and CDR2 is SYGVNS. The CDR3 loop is CASSEYKGTGSTDTQYF. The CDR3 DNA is TGTGCCAGCAGTGAATATAAGGGGACAGGGTCCACAGATACGCAGTATTTT.

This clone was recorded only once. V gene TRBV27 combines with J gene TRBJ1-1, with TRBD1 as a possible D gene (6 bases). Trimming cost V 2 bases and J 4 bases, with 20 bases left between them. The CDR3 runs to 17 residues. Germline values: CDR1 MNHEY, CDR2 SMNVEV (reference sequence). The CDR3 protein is CASSLGATGPLGTEAFF. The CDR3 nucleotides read TGTGCCAGCAGTTTAGGGGCGACAGGACCCTTAGGCACTGAAGCTTTCTTT.

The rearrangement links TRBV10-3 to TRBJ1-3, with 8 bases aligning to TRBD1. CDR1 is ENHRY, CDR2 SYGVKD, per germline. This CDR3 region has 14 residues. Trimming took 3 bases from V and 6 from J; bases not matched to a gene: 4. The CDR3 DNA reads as TGTGCCATCAGTGACCTGGACAGGGTAAACACCATATATTTT. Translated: CAISDLDRVNTIYF.

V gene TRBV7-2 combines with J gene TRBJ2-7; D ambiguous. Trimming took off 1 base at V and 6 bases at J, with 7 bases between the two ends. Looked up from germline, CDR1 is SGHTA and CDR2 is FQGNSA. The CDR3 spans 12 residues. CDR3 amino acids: CASSLGALEQYF. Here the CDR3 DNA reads TGTGCCAGCAGCTTAGGAGCCCTCGAGCAGTACTTC.

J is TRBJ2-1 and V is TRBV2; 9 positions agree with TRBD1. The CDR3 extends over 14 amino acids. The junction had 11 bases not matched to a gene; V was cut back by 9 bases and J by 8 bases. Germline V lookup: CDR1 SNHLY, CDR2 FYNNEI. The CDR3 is CARSFGTGFDEQFF. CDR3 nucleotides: TGTGCCAGATCGTTCGGGACAGGGTTTGATGAGCAGTTCTTC.

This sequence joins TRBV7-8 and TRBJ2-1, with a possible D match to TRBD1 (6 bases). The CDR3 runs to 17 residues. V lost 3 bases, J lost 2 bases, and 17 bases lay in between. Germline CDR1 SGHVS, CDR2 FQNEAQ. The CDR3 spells CASSFNWGLGTYNEQFF. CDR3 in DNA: TGTGCCAGCAGCTTTAACTGGGGGCTCGGGACCTACAATGAGCAGTTCTTC. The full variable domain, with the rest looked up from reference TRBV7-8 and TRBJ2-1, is GAGVSQSPRYKVAKRGQDVALRCDPISGHVSLFWYQQALGQGPEFLTYFQNEAQLDKSGLPSDRFFAERPEGSVSTLKIQRTQQEDSAVYLCASSFNWGLGTYNEQFFGPGTRLTVL.

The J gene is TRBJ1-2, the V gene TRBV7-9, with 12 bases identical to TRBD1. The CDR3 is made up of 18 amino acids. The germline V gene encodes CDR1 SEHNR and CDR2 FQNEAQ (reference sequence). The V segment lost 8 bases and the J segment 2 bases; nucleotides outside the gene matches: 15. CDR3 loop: CASRGGWDRGPANYGYTF. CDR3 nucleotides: TGTGCCAGCCGCGGCGGGTGGGACAGGGGGCCTGCGAACTATGGCTACACCTTC.

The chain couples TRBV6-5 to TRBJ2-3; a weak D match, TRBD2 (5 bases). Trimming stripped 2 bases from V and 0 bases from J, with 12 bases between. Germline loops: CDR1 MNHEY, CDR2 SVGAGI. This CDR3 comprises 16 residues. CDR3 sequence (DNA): TGTGCCAGCAGTTACGAGGGAGCTACTAGCACAGATACGCAGTATTTT. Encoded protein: CASSYEGATSTDTQYF.

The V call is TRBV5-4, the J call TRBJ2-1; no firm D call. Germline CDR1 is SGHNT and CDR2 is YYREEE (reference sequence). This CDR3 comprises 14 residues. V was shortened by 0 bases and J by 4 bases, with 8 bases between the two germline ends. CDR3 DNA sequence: TGTGCCAGCAGCTTGGATCTAAATTACAATGAGCAGTTCTTC. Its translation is CASSLDLNYNEQFF. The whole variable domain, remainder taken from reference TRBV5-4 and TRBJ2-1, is ETGVTQSPTHLIKTRGQQVTLRCSSQSGHNTVSWYQQALGQGPQFIFQYYREEENGRGNFPPRFSGLQFPNYSSELNVNALELDDSALYLCASSLDLNYNEQFFGPGTRLTVL.

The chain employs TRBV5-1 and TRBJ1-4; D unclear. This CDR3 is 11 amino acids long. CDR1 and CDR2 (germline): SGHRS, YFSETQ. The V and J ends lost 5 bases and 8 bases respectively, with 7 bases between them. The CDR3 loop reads CASRDGEKLFF. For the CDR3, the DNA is TGCGCCAGCAGGGACGGAGAAAAACTGTTTTTT.

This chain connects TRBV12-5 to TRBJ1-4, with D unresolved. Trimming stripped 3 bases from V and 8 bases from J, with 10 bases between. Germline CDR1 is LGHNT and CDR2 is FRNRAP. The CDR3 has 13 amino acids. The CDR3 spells CASGLVHEEKLFF. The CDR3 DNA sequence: TGTGCTAGTGGTTTAGTTCACGAGGAAAAACTGTTTTTT.

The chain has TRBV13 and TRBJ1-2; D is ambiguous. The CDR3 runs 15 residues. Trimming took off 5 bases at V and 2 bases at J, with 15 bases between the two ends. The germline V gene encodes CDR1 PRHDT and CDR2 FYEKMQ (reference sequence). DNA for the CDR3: TGTGCCAGCAGCCCCAGTCGCGCGGAAAACTATGGCTACACCTTC. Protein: CASSPSRAENYGYTF.

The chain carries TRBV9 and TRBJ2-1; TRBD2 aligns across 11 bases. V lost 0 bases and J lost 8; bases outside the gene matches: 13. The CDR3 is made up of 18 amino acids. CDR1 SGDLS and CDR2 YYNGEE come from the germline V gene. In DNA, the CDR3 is TGTGCCAGCAGCGTAGGGCCCTCCCCGGGACTAGCGGAAGATGAGCAGTTCTTC. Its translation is CASSVGPSPGLAEDEQFF.

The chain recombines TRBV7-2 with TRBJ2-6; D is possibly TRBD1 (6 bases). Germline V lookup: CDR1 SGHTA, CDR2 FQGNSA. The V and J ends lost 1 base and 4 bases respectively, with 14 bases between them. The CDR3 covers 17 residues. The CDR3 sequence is CASSLGGGPGGANVLTF. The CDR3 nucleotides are TGTGCCAGCAGCTTAGGTGGGGGCCCCGGAGGGGCCAACGTCCTGACTTTC.

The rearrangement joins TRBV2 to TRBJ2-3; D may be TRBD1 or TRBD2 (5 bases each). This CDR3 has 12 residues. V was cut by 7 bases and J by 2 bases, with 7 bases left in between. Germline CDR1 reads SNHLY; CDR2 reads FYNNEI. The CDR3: CASTGTTDTQYF. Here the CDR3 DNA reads TGTGCCAGCACCGGGACCACAGATACGCAGTATTTT.

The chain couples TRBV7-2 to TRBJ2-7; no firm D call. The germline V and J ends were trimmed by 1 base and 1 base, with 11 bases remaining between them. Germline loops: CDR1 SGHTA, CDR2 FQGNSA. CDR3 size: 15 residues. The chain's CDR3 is CASSLGSSISYEQYF. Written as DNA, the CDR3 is TGTGCCAGCAGCTTAGGCTCCAGCATTTCCTACGAGCAGTACTTC.

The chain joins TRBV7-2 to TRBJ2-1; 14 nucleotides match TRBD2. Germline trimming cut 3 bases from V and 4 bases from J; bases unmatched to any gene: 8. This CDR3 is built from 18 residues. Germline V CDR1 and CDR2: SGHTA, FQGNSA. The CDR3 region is CASSFPGLAGGLYNEQFF. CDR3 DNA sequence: TGTGCCAGCAGCTTCCCTGGACTAGCGGGAGGCCTATACAATGAGCAGTTCTTC.

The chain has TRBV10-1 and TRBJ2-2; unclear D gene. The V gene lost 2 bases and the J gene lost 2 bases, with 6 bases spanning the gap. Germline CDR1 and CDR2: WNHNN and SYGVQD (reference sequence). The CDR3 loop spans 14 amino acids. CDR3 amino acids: CASSEGENTGELFF. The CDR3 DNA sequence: TGCGCCAGCAGTGAGGGTGAAAACACCGGGGAGCTGTTTTTT.

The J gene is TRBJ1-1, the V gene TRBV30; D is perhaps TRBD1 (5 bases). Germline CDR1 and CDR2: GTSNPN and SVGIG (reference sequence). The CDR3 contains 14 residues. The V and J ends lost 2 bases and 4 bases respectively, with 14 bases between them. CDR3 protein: CAWSTGTGSTEAFF. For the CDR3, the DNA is TGTGCCTGGAGTACCGGGACGGGAAGCACTGAAGCTTTCTTT.

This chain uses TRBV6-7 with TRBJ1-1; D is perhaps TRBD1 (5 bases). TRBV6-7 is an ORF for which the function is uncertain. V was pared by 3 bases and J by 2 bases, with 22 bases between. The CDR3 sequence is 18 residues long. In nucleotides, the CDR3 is TGTGCCAGCAGTTATTGTATAAGGGAGGTACAGGCCAACACTGAAGCTTTCTTT. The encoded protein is CASSYCIREVQANTEAFF.

DNA of the CDR3: TGCGCCAGCAGCTTGAAGGTCGCAGCGGGGGGCCAAGAGACCCAGTACTTC. As protein: CASSLKVAAGGQETQYF. V usage is TRBV5-1 and J usage is TRBJ2-5; 9 positions agree with TRBD2. This CDR3 comprises 17 residues. Germline CDR1 SGHRS, CDR2 YFSETQ. V dropped 1 base and J dropped 1; count of bases not matched to a gene: 8.

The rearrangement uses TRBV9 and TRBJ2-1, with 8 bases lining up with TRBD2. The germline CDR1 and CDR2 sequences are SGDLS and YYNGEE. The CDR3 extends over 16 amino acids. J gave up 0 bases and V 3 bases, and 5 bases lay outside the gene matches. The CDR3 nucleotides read TGTGCCAGCAGCGACTTCGGGGGGGCCTCCTACAATGAGCAGTTCTTC. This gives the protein CASSDFGGASYNEQFF.